This paragraph covers one T cell receptor (beta chain) sequence. This specimen comes from a study of control samples from healthy donors and cancer patients. This CDR3 has 17 residues. The V segment lost 4 bases and the J segment 8 bases; nucleotides outside the gene matches: 14. Germline CDR1 SGDLS, CDR2 YYNGEE. Assay used: immunoSEQ multiplex PCR; TCRdb lists only in-frame clones, some missing. This table holds some 140,000 clones, approximately 96% found once. Sequenced material: blood. This chain uses TRBV9 with TRBJ1-4, with 10 bases lining up with TRBD1. The receptor comes from a middle-aged man in good health. CDR3 sequence (DNA): TGTGCCAGCAGCCCCCGTAACAGGGACAGGGGTGAAGAAAAACTGTTTTTT. Residues: CASSPRNRDRGEEKLFF.